Only one count was recorded for the clone carrying this T cell receptor (beta chain). Its antigen is as yet unknown. This sample stems from a study of cytomegalovirus exposure and HLA in healthy donors. Study-wide background: Per a later analysis, the roughly 690 first-cohort and approximately 120 validation repertoires shared one platform. Overall study results and limits: Rarity characterized most TCR sequences, yet some public TCRs appeared in many donors. Reports credit the classifier with highly specific, highly sensitive diagnosis of cytomegalovirus status. The study flagged approximately 180 TCR beta chains as cytomegalovirus-associated.

Looked up from germline, CDR1 is SGDLS and CDR2 is YYNGEE. V shed 1 base and J shed 6 bases, with 19 bases lying between them. The CDR3 loop spans 16 amino acids. TCRdb keeps only in-frame clones here, not all; method: immunoSEQ multiplex PCR. The sample includes 57,000 or so clones, approximately 96% seen only once; the top ten take 0.9%. This clonotype was sampled from a man aged 18 to 30 in good health and CMV-seronegative. The sequenced sample consisted of PBMCs. This chain joins TRBV9 and TRBJ1-1; D possibly corresponds to TRBD1 (5 bases). CDR3 amino acids: CASSVTLEPGFSEAFF. The CDR3 DNA is TGTGCCAGCAGCGTAACGCTAGAACCAGGGTTTTCTGAAGCTTTCTTT.